The 17 T cell receptor beta chains reported below all come from one sample, sequenced in a study of blood T cell repertoires in COVID-19. The protocol was immunoSEQ multiplex PCR, while the TCRdb copy is restricted to in-frame clones and leaves out a portion. The sample yields 130,000 or so clones, about 79% seen once. The sequenced sample consisted of peripheral blood. The receptors come from a woman at least 80 years old with acute or convalescent COVID-19.

This chain links TRBV19 with TRBJ1-4; 7 bases are a match to TRBD1. The CDR3 contains 15 residues. The J segment lost 7 bases and the V segment lost 4 bases, leaving 9 bases of the junction unmatched. Germline V gives CDR1 LNHDA, CDR2 SQIVND (reference sequence). The CDR3 DNA reads TGTGCCAGTAGTAGACAGGGCGGACAGTCTGAAAAACTGTTTTTT. It encodes CASSRQGGQSEKLFF.

V usage is TRBV9 and J usage is TRBJ2-2; TRBD1 matches 7 bases. The V and J ends lost 0 bases and 5 bases, in that order; junction bases with no gene match: 1. The CDR3 runs 14 residues. Germline V gene data show CDR1 as SGDLS and CDR2 as YYNGEE. The CDR3 DNA is TGTGCCAGCAGCGTAGTGGACAGGACCGGGGAGCTGTTTTTT. It translates to CASSVVDRTGELFF.

The rearrangement links TRBV20-1 to TRBJ2-3; weak D call: TRBD2 (6 bases). This CDR3 spans 10 amino acids. Deletions cut 7 bases from V and 8 bases from J, with 10 bases between. The V gene's germline CDR1 is DFQATT and CDR2 SNEGSKA (reference sequence). This chain's CDR3 is CSVGEATQYF. The CDR3 coding sequence is TGCAGTGTAGGGGAGGCTACGCAGTATTTT.

V gene TRBV14 combines with J gene TRBJ1-1; TRBD1 matches at 7 bases. Per germline, CDR1 SGHDN and CDR2 FVKESK. This CDR3 is 13 amino acids long. The trim removed 9 bases at V and 0 bases at J, leaving 4 bases unmatched. The CDR3 loop reads CARTGQMNTEAFF. In DNA form, the CDR3 reads TGTGCCAGGACGGGACAGATGAACACTGAAGCTTTCTTT.

This chain uses TRBV6-5 with TRBJ1-1; TRBD1 might be the D (6 bases). V shed 7 bases and J shed 2 bases, with 11 bases lying between them. The germline gives CDR1 MNHEY, CDR2 SVGAGI. The CDR3 is made up of 13 amino acids. CDR3 region: CASKTGINTEAFF. The CDR3 DNA is TGTGCCAGCAAGACAGGTATCAACACTGAAGCTTTCTTT.

This chain connects TRBV7-2 to TRBJ2-3; a possible D gene is TRBD2 (7 bases). The V gene lost 1 base and the J gene lost 8 bases, with 22 bases spanning the gap. The CDR3 totals 17 residues. Germline V gives CDR1 SGHTA, CDR2 FQGNSA. Here the CDR3 reads CASSLGLRAGAVGTQYF. In nucleotides, the CDR3 is TGTGCCAGCAGCTTAGGACTTCGGGCGGGGGCCGTTGGTACGCAGTATTTT.

This clone has just one count. The rearrangement links TRBV2 to TRBJ1-5, with 12 bases identical to TRBD1. V shed 6 bases and J 4 bases; nucleotides not matched to a gene: 7. Germline V gene sequence: CDR1 SNHLY, CDR2 FYNNEI. This CDR3 is built from 16 residues. Written as DNA, the CDR3 is TGTGCCAGCAGCGGGACAGGGGGCGGGCGGAATCAGCCCCAGCATTTT. Amino acid sequence: CASSGTGGGRNQPQHF.

The genes are TRBV5-6 and TRBJ1-2; D is perhaps TRBD1 (6 bases). The germline V gene encodes CDR1 SGHDT and CDR2 YYEEEE. V shed 3 bases and J shed 6 bases, with 12 bases lying between them. The CDR3 is 13 residues long. The CDR3 spells CASSSNRVDGYTF. The CDR3 DNA follows: TGTGCCAGCAGCTCAAACAGGGTCGATGGCTACACCTTC.

V gene TRBV7-9 combines with J gene TRBJ1-1; no clear D. Germline CDR1 SEHNR, CDR2 FQNEAQ (reference sequence). With 1 base removed from V and 3 bases from J, the gap between germline ends came to 9 bases. The CDR3 totals 14 residues. The CDR3 bases are TGTGCCAGCAGCTTAGTACGCCCGGACACTGAAGCTTTCTTT. It is translated as CASSLVRPDTEAFF.

This clone was recorded a few times. The chain employs TRBV6-2 or TRBV6-3 and TRBJ2-1; 8 nucleotides line up with TRBD2. In germline, CDR1 is MNHEY, CDR2 SVGEGT. V dropped 5 bases and J dropped 7; count of bases not matched to a gene: 13. CDR3 length: 16 amino acids. CDR3 protein: CASSPAGGLGSNEQFF. For the CDR3, the DNA is TGTGCCAGCAGTCCCGCGGGGGGCCTGGGTTCGAATGAGCAGTTCTTC.

The V gene is TRBV6-5, the J gene TRBJ2-7; TRBD1 matches at 8 bases. The germline V gene has CDR1 MNHEY and CDR2 SVGAGI. V lost 4 bases to trimming and J lost 1 base; unmatched junction nucleotides: 6. The CDR3 length is 15 residues. In nucleotides, the CDR3 is TGTGCCAGCAGTTCACCGGGACAGGAGTCCTACGAGCAGTACTTC. It encodes CASSSPGQESYEQYF.

This clone was recorded a few times. The V call is TRBV12-3 or TRBV12-4, the J call TRBJ1-6, with unresolved D. Deletions cut 3 bases from V and 6 bases from J, with 3 bases between. There are 12 residues in the CDR3. The CDR3, as DNA: TGTGCCAGCAGTTTGAGTAATTCACCCCTCCACTTT. As protein: CASSLSNSPLHF.

This clone has only a few counts. The CDR3 DNA reads TGTGCCAGCAGCCAGACCCGAGGACAGGGGACTGAAAAACTGTTTTTT. Protein product: CASSQTRGQGTEKLFF. The chain joins TRBV4-2 to TRBJ1-4, with 9 bases aligning to TRBD1. J gave up 7 bases and V 3 bases, and 9 bases lay outside the gene matches. Germline values: CDR1 LGHNA, CDR2 YNFKEQ. The CDR3 runs to 16 residues.

The rearrangement links TRBV9 to TRBJ1-2, with D unresolved. CDR3 length: 14 amino acids. V was clipped by 0 bases and J by 0 bases, with 6 bases between them. Per the germline V gene, CDR1 is SGDLS and CDR2 is YYNGEE. The DNA of the CDR3 is TGTGCCAGCAGCGTAGACGCAGCTAACTATGGCTACACCTTC. Residues: CASSVDAANYGYTF.

V usage is TRBV5-5 and J usage is TRBJ2-7, with D possibly TRBD1 on 5 matching bases. The CDR3 length is 13 residues. The ends were cut back, 4 bases at V and 2 bases at J, with 10 bases in the middle. The germline gives CDR1 SGHKS, CDR2 YYEKEE (reference sequence). DNA for the CDR3: TGTGCCAGCAGCAGCGACAGTACCTACGAGCAGTACTTC. Residues: CASSSDSTYEQYF.

This chain joins TRBV5-1 and TRBJ1-4, with TRBD1 identical over 10 bases. V was pared by 4 bases and J by 8 bases, with 5 bases of the junction left unmatched. Germline V CDR1 and CDR2: SGHRS, YFSETQ. The CDR3 is 14 amino acids. CDR3 DNA: TGCGCCAGCAGCCCGGGACAGGGGTGGGAAAAACTGTTTTTT. Its translation is CASSPGQGWEKLFF.

The genes are TRBV19 and TRBJ2-3; perhaps TRBD1 as D (6 bases). This CDR3 has 15 residues. The V gene's germline CDR1 is LNHDA and CDR2 SQIVND (reference sequence). V was trimmed by 5 bases and J by 2 bases, leaving 14 bases between them. In nucleotides, the CDR3 is TGTGCCAGTAGTCATGAGGGGGATGACACAGATACGCAGTATTTT. Translation: CASSHEGDDTDTQYF.